Sequencing of this T cell receptor (beta chain) was carried out in a study of blood T cell repertoires in COVID-19. About the study: Specimens from acute and convalescent COVID-19 originated in the United States, Italy and Spain.

The assay was immunoSEQ multiplex PCR, and TCRdb's table has in-frame clones only and misses some. In the table there are about 200,000 clones, about 85% of which are singletons. Germline assignment: CDR1 SGHDT and CDR2 YYEEEE. Trimming cost V 2 bases and J 5 bases, with 10 bases left between them. This CDR3 region has 13 residues. The receptor comes from a woman aged 40 to 50 with COVID-19, enrolled during active disease. The chain links TRBV5-6 to TRBJ2-5; D may be TRBD2 (5 bases). The material sequenced was peripheral blood. Written as DNA, the CDR3 is TGTGCCAGCAGCTTAGCGGATCGGGAGACCCAGTACTTC. Its protein is CASSLADRETQYF.